The 2 T cell receptor beta chains reported below all come from one sample, sequenced in a study of CD8+ T cells in alopecia areata. Treatment given: oral pan-JAK inhibitor, 5-10 mg twice daily. Reverse transcribed after extraction, RNA yielded cDNA as the sequencing template. Produced via immunoSEQ multiplex PCR; TCRdb's table is partial and in-frame only. The table records under 350,000 clones, nearly 60% of them present only once. The starting material was CD4+ T cells sorted from blood, obtained at week 24, from a patient treated with tofacitinib. The source is a human donor with alopecia areata.

Of note for this clone: This sample includes further DNA sequences coding for the same CDR3. This chain joins TRBV30 and TRBJ1-5; perhaps TRBD1 as D (5 bases). Germline V gene lookup returns CDR1 GTSNPN and CDR2 SVGIG (reference sequence). The CDR3 is made up of 14 amino acids. Deletions cut 0 bases from V and 1 base from J, with 7 bases between. CDR3 nucleotide sequence: TGTGCCTGGAGTGTCGGGGACAGCAATCAGCCCCAGCATTTT. Translated, it gives CAWSVGDSNQPQHF.

The chain joins TRBV5-1 to TRBJ2-5; D is perhaps TRBD1 (6 bases). The V end was cut by 5 bases, the J end by 5 bases, with 16 bases between. The CDR3 runs to 14 residues. Germline V gene sequence: CDR1 SGHRS, CDR2 YFSETQ. Written as DNA, the CDR3 is TGCGCCAGCAGGCAACAGGGTGCTGTGGAGACCCAGTACTTC. Translation gives CASRQQGAVETQYF. The full variable domain, its missing parts supplied by reference TRBV5-1 and TRBJ2-5, is KAGVTQTPRYLIKTRGQQVTLSCSPISGHRSVSWYQQTPGQGLQFLFEYFSETQRNKGNFPGRFSGRQFSNSRSEMNVSTLELGDSALYLCASRQQGAVETQYFGPGTRLLVL.